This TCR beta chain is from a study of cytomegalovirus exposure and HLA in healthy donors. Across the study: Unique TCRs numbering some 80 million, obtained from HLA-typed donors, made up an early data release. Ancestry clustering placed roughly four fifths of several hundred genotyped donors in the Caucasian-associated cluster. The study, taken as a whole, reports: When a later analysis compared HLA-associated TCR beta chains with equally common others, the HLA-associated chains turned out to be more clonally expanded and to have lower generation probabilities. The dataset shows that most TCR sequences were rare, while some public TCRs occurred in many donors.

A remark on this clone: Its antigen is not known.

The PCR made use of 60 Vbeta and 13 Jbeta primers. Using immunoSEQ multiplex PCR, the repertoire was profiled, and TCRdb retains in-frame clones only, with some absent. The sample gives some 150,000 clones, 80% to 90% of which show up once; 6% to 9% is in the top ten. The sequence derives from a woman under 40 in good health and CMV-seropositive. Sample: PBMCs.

The CDR3, as DNA: TGCGCCAGCAGCCAATCTACGGGGGTTACCGGGGAGCTGTTTTTT. Amino acid sequence: CASSQSTGVTGELFF. This sequence joins TRBV4-1 and TRBJ2-2, with a weak D call TRBD2 (6 bases). The CDR3 contains 15 residues. CDR1 and CDR2 from the germline V gene are MGHRA and YSYEKL. Trimming pared 2 bases from V and 5 bases from J, leaving 12 bases between.